This T cell receptor beta chain was documented in a study of T-cell reconstitution after alpha-beta-depleted transplantation in children. The CDR3 extends over 12 amino acids. Library preparation (for TCRbeta) was performed with unique molecular identifiers. In TCRdb, the PCR reads were re-called with MiXCR into one record per CDR3 protein. The sample carries a few hundred thousand distinct CDR3 sequences, about a tenth recorded once. This clonotype was observed a few times. Compared with germline, one end of the junction differs, possibly owing to a read error. The clonotype originates from a human donor who donated a stem cell graft to a child with acute myeloid leukemia. Specimen: PBMCs from the stem cell graft donor, collected from the stem cell graft. The chain couples TRBV12-3 or TRBV12-4 to TRBJ1-4; D unclear. CDR3 loop: CASSLSGENLFF. The CDR3 DNA sequence: TGTGCCAGCAGTTTATCGGGTGAAAACCTGTTTTTT.